Below, one TCR beta chain is given with its context. What it recognizes is unknown. This table comes from immunoSEQ multiplex PCR, and its TCRdb copy is limited to in-frame clones, with some not included. Among around 94,000 clones listed, around 90% were seen once. The data stem from a study of siplizumab effects on memory and regulatory T cells. Study-level results: Naive T cell populations appeared to exhibit greater diversity than memory cells and appeared to be major alloresponse contributors. Just a small share of alloreactive clones was traced back to unstimulated subsets. Naive or memory phenotype was unassignable for roughly 80-96% of proliferating CD4+ or CD8+ clones.

The length of the CDR3 is 14 residues. Trimming stripped 7 bases from V and 2 bases from J, with 13 bases between. CDR1 is MRHNA, CDR2 SNTAGT, per germline. The sequenced material came from CD4+ T cells sorted from blood. The clonotype was recovered from a human donor in good health. The chain combines TRBV6-4 with TRBJ2-3; the D call may be TRBD1 or TRBD2 (5 bases each). CDR3 DNA sequence: TGTGCCAGCAAAGGGACCGAACACACAGATACGCAGTATTTT. Residues: CASKGTEHTDTQYF.